The source of this TCR beta chain is a study of cytomegalovirus exposure and HLA in healthy donors. Whole-study results and caveats: V segments that were indistinguishable, TRBV6-2 and TRBV6-3 among them, were omitted from analysis. The study designated about 180 TCR beta chains cytomegalovirus-associated. Upon later analysis, TCR association rates were observed to vary by HLA locus, being highest for DRB1 and lowest for HLA-C.

With respect to this clone: Its antigen is as yet unknown.

All the people who gave samples were healthy bone marrow donors. The PCR made use of 60 Vbeta and 13 Jbeta primers. Here immunoSEQ multiplex PCR was the method, and the copy in TCRdb shows in-frame clones only, minus some. The sample contains more than 140,000 clones, roughly four fifths of which appear only once. V was pared by 3 bases and J by 3 bases, with 13 bases between. The CDR3 is 15 amino acids. CDR1 and CDR2 (germline): SGHRS, YFSETQ. This TCR came from a young man in good health and CMV-seropositive. Sequencing was done on a sample of PBMCs. The rearrangement joins TRBV5-1 to TRBJ2-4; possible D gene TRBD1, 7 bases. This chain's CDR3 is CASSSGGQGKNIQYF. The CDR3 nucleotides are TGCGCCAGCAGCTCAGGGGGGCAGGGCAAAAACATTCAGTACTTC.